A single sample is the source of the 16 T cell receptor beta chains below, sequenced in a study of blood T cell repertoires in COVID-19. The table came from immunoSEQ multiplex PCR; TCRdb's copy has only in-frame clones and leaves some out. In the table there are over 400,000 clones, roughly 85% of which are singletons. Input material: peripheral blood. These receptors were obtained from a human donor in a cohort sampled during active COVID-19.

This clone was observed a single time. The chain uses TRBV29-1 and TRBJ2-3; 13 bases align to TRBD2. The ends lost 6 bases at V and 4 bases at J; junction bases unmatched: 10. Germline-derived CDR1 and CDR2 are SQVTM and ANQGSEA. This CDR3 contains 16 residues. The CDR3 spells CSVGTSGMATADTQYF. DNA for the CDR3: TGCAGCGTCGGGACTAGCGGGATGGCTACAGCAGATACGCAGTATTTT.

V usage is TRBV5-1 and J usage is TRBJ2-2; 10 nucleotides agree with TRBD1. Germline V CDR1 and CDR2: SGHRS, YFSETQ. This CDR3 has 17 residues. Trimming removed 1 base from V and 0 bases from J; junction bases left unmatched: 3. The CDR3 nucleotides are TGCGCCAGCAGCTTGCGGGGACAGGGGTCGAACACCGGGGAGCTGTTTTTT. The encoded protein is CASSLRGQGSNTGELFF.

The J gene is TRBJ1-5, the V gene TRBV28; tentatively, D is TRBD1 (5 bases). Trimming pared 6 bases from V and 1 base from J, leaving 13 bases between. The V gene's germline CDR1 is MDHEN and CDR2 SYDVKM. This CDR3 comprises 15 residues. The CDR3 reads CASRPGTASNQPQHF. The CDR3 nucleotides read TGTGCCAGCAGACCCGGGACTGCGAGCAATCAGCCCCAGCATTTT. The full variable domain, in which reference TRBV28 and TRBJ1-5 provide the parts outside the CDR3, is DVKVTQSSRYLVKRTGEKVFLECVQDMDHENMFWYRQDPGLGLRLIYFSYDVKMKEKGDIPEGYSVSREKKERFSLILESASTNQTSMYLCASRPGTASNQPQHFGDGTRLSIL.

The gene calls are TRBV18 and TRBJ2-7; 8 nucleotides agree with TRBD2. V dropped 4 bases and J dropped 7; count of bases not matched to a gene: 12. CDR1 and CDR2 (germline): KGHSH, LQKENI. This CDR3 is 15 amino acids long. The CDR3 sequence: CASSRSQREQDEQYF. CDR3 sequence (DNA): TGTGCCAGCTCACGATCACAGCGGGAGCAGGATGAGCAGTACTTC.

This clone came up a few times. J is TRBJ1-2 and V is TRBV5-5, with a weak D call TRBD1 (5 bases). The CDR3 has 12 residues. Germline values: CDR1 SGHKS, CDR2 YYEKEE (reference sequence). V dropped 4 bases and J dropped 7 bases, with 11 bases sitting between them. This CDR3 reads CASSLPGGGYTF. For the CDR3, the DNA is TGTGCCAGCAGCCTCCCGGGGGGTGGCTACACCTTC.

J is TRBJ2-3 and V is TRBV27, with D possibly matching TRBD1 (6 bases). Germline assignment: CDR1 MNHEY and CDR2 SMNVEV (reference sequence). V shed 3 bases and J shed 2 bases, with 15 bases lying between them. The CDR3 is 16 amino acids. CDR3 protein: CASSFGGPRVTDTQYF. The DNA of the CDR3 is TGTGCCAGCAGTTTTGGGGGCCCCCGGGTCACAGATACGCAGTATTTT.

V and J are TRBV5-5 and TRBJ2-1; 10 nucleotides agree with TRBD1. After removal of 4 bases from V and 1 base from J, the junction contained 11 bases not matched to a gene. Germline V gene data show CDR1 as SGHKS and CDR2 as YYEKEE (reference sequence). This CDR3 spans 18 amino acids. In DNA, the CDR3 is TGTGCCAGCAGCCGATCACATGGGGGACAGGGGTCCTACAATGAGCAGTTCTTC. The encoded protein is CASSRSHGGQGSYNEQFF. The whole variable domain, remainder taken from reference TRBV5-5 and TRBJ2-1, is DAGVTQSPTHLIKTRGQQVTLRCSPISGHKSVSWYQQVLGQGPQFIFQYYEKEERGRGNFPDRFSARQFPNYSSELNVNALLLGDSALYLCASSRSHGGQGSYNEQFFGPGTRLTVL.

This clone was recorded a few times. This rearrangement joins TRBV3-1 (or the pseudogene TRBV3-2) to TRBJ1-1; a weak D match, TRBD1 (6 bases). V shed 7 bases and J shed 3 bases, with 18 bases lying between them. Looked up from germline, CDR1 is LGHDT and CDR2 is YNNKEL (reference sequence). The CDR3 spans 15 residues. CDR3 bases: TGTGCCAGCACCACGACACCTCCAGGGGACACTGAAGCTTTCTTT. It is translated as CASTTTPPGDTEAFF.

The chain is built from TRBV29-1 and TRBJ2-7, with 9 bases lining up with TRBD2. The germline CDR1 and CDR2 sequences are SQVTM and ANQGSEA. Germline trimming cut 5 bases from V and 7 bases from J; bases unmatched to any gene: 9. CDR3 length: 13 amino acids. The chain's CDR3 is CSVSGGRAKEQYF. The DNA for the CDR3 is TGCAGCGTTTCCGGCGGGAGGGCGAAGGAGCAGTACTTC.

J is TRBJ2-7 and V is TRBV24-1; 10 bases line up with TRBD1. From germline, CDR1 is KGHDR and CDR2 SFDVKD. The CDR3 spans 15 residues. V gave up 2 bases and J gave up 3 bases; unmatched junction bases: 3. CDR3 bases: TGTGCCACCAGTGATTCTAGGACAGGGGGCTACGAGCAGTACTTC. This codes for CATSDSRTGGYEQYF.

The chain employs TRBV10-3 and TRBJ1-1; perhaps TRBD1 as D (6 bases). Trimming cost V 10 bases and J 7 bases, with 16 bases left between them. The CDR3 sequence is 12 residues long. The germline V gene has CDR1 ENHRY and CDR2 SYGVKD. CDR3 DNA: TGTGCCACTTCAGGGGATTCCTTTGAAGCTTTCTTT. Translated, it gives CATSGDSFEAFF.

This chain joins TRBV6-6 and TRBJ1-1; D gene unclear. V was cut by 5 bases and J by 8 bases, with 30 bases left in between. The CDR3 length is 18 residues. Per the germline V gene, CDR1 is MNHNY and CDR2 is SVGAGI (reference sequence). The CDR3 reads CASSLNPPSSGVPQEAFF. In nucleotides, the CDR3 is TGTGCCAGCAGTCTAAACCCCCCCTCCTCGGGAGTTCCACAGGAAGCTTTCTTT.

The chain recombines TRBV7-3 with TRBJ2-1; D may be TRBD2 (6 bases). The CDR3 has 15 amino acids. In germline, CDR1 is SGHTA, CDR2 FQGTGA. Trimming pared 5 bases from V and 5 bases from J, leaving 16 bases between. The CDR3: CASSPTGLFNNEQFF. The DNA of the CDR3 is TGTGCCAGCAGCCCCACGGGACTTTTTAACAATGAGCAGTTCTTC. Supplemented by reference TRBV7-3 and TRBJ2-1, the full variable domain reads GAGVSQTPSNKVTEKGKYVELRCDPISGHTALYWYRQSLGQGPEFLIYFQGTGAADDSGLPNDRFFAVRPEGSVSTLKIQRTERGDSAVYLCASSPTGLFNNEQFFGPGTRLTVL.

V usage is TRBV6-5 and J usage is TRBJ1-2, with 12 bases that match TRBD1. CDR1 is MNHEY and CDR2 is SVGAGI in the germline V gene. With 6 bases clipped from V and 4 bases from J, the junction kept 6 bases outside the gene matches. The CDR3 consists of 15 residues. CDR3 DNA: TGTGCCAGCAGCTTGGGACAGGGGGCCAGCTATGGCTACACCTTC. This sequence encodes CASSLGQGASYGYTF.

V and J are TRBV29-1 and TRBJ2-3; D remains ambiguous. The V gene's germline CDR1 is SQVTM and CDR2 ANQGSEA. The CDR3 runs 13 residues. The ends were cut back, 4 bases at V and 2 bases at J, with 10 bases in the middle. The CDR3 here is CSVVERVTDTQYF. The CDR3 DNA follows: TGCAGCGTTGTAGAGAGAGTCACAGATACGCAGTATTTT.

J is TRBJ2-1 and V is TRBV29-1; 9 bases fit TRBD1. The CDR3 is 13 amino acids. Per germline, CDR1 SQVTM and CDR2 ANQGSEA. With V trimmed by 7 bases and J by 6 bases, 7 bases remained unmatched. The CDR3 nucleotides read TGCAGCGGAGGACAGGGGCCGAGCAATGAGCAGTTCTTC. Amino acid sequence: CSGGQGPSNEQFF.